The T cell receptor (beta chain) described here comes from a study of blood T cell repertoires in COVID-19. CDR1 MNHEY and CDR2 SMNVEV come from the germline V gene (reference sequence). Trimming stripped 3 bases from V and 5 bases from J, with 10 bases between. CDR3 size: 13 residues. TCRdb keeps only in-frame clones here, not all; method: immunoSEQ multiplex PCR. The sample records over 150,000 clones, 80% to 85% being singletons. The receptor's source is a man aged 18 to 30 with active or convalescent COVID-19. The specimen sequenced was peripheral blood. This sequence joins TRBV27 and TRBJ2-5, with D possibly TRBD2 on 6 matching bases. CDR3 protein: CASSLRGRETQYF. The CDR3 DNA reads TGTGCCAGCAGTTTGCGGGGAAGGGAGACCCAGTACTTC.